The T cell receptor (beta chain) under discussion was sequenced for a study of blood T cell repertoires in COVID-19. Study-wide background: Collection of acute and convalescent COVID-19 samples took place in the United States, Italy and Spain. PBMCs, B-cell-depleted T cells, or T cells were the source of the cDNA or gDNA that made up the material.

The germline V and J ends were trimmed by 0 bases and 9 bases, with 15 bases remaining between them. Germline V CDR1 and CDR2: MNHEY, SVGAGI. This CDR3 spans 16 amino acids. Profiling relied on immunoSEQ multiplex PCR, and the TCRdb table lists in-frame clones only, not all of them. The sample lists 110,000 to 150,000 clones; about 86% were seen once. Sequencing input: peripheral blood. The rearrangement links TRBV6-5 to TRBJ1-6; no clear D gene. This sequence originates from a human donor in a cohort sampled during active COVID-19. The CDR3 DNA reads TGTGCCAGCAGTTACTCGGACTTTACTTTGGGTTCACCCCTCCACTTT. This gives the protein CASSYSDFTLGSPLHF.